This T cell receptor beta chain was recorded in a study of graft-versus-host responses after intestinal transplantation (dated by TCRdb to 2020 to 2023). Looking at the study overall: The transplants that recipients got were multivisceral, liver-intestinal, or isolated intestinal. Graft-versus-host and host-versus-graft alloreactive T cell clones were tracked in the graft, circulation and bone marrow after intestinal transplantation using bulk TCR-beta CDR3 sequencing. A cohort of 24 intestinal transplant recipients, including one retransplant, was enrolled, and a few patients lacking pretransplant specimens were excluded. A peak of at least 4% donor T cells among recipient peripheral blood mononuclear cells was the definition used for donor T cell macrochimerism. To identify alloreactive clones, pre-transplant mixed lymphocyte reaction products were sequenced and compared with unstimulated pre-transplant donor and recipient T cells. Samples from a few later patients were sequenced in-house on an Illumina MiSeq with MiXCR processing rather than by the commercial service. All recipients received anti-thymocyte globulin induction followed by maintenance tacrolimus and steroids for around three years. Paper-wide results and their limitations: GvH clones were detected in recipient bone marrow, and some of these GvH clones were observed earlier in ileal mucosa or blood, consistent with an intestinal mucosal origin. Early after transplant, peak levels of circulating GvH clones were associated with declines in HvG clones. High GvH to HvG T cell clonal ratios were observed in the allografts of patients with donor T cell macrochimerism. Conclusions were limited by the relatively low number and heterogeneity of intestinal transplant patients.

Library preparation was by the immunoSEQ multiplex PCR assay. For most patients, genomic DNA was isolated using the Qiagen DNeasy Blood and Tissue Kit and was shipped frozen to Adaptive Biotechnologies for TCR sequencing. For most patients, high-throughput TCR-beta CDR3 sequencing of genomic DNA was performed by Adaptive Biotechnologies. Per the original workflow: TCR sequencing data for approximately 19 patients were retrieved from Adaptive's ImmunoSEQ software; three other patients were processed with MiXCR and VDJtools. CD4 versus CD8 sorting errors were corrected by removing sequences found in both subsets at a frequency ratio below 5:1. CDR3 nucleotide sequences shared by donor and recipient were removed because the origin of these sequences could not be assigned. To be classed as alloreactive, a clone needed at least 2-fold expansion over unstimulated cells and a minimum CFSE-low frequency of 0.002% (template counts) or 0.001% (read counts). Clones detected in sequenced pre-transplant spleen, lymph node, or MLR CFSE-low populations of the donor or recipient were defined as mappable. The cumulative frequency of alloreactive clones was calculated as a percentage of all sequences, weighted by copy number. TCRdb obtained this table from immuneACCESS and retained in-frame rearrangements with V and J assigned. These tables miss some clones; where compared with another copy, unresolved V genes account for less than half of the shortfall, and the remainder is unexplained. V, J and clone size are taken as reported in that table, and D and trimming were inferred from the DNA itself. Across this sample there are some 13,000 clones, with around two fifths seen only once. The ten largest clones capture more than 1% of the sample.

Relative to germline, V is missing 3 bases and J is missing 0 bases, with 1 base of the junction outside any gene match. CDR1 and CDR2 are read off the germline V gene as MGHDK and SYGVNS. The CDR3 spans 14 residues, from the cysteine through the phenylalanine. Solely the CDR3 DNA is kept, with 42 bases framed from the first base. The time point tag for this specimen amounts to: cells obtained before transplantation from donor or recipient. In mixed lymphocyte reactions, some 200,000 CFSE-labeled pre-transplant responders were plated with some 200,000 irradiated violet-dye-labeled stimulators and cultured for less than seven days. Proliferating CD3+CD4+CFSE-low and CD3+CD8+CFSE-low responder cells were FACS-sorted on a BD Influx sorter after the mixed lymphocyte reaction. About this clone: No qualities accompany the bases; no much larger clone lies one base away.

The rearranged chain carries TRBV25-1 and TRBJ2-7; a stretch of 8 junction bases matches TRBD1. Sequencing used alloreactive CD4+ T cells from a mixed lymphocyte reaction culture, obtained before intestinal transplant. The label giving this sample's cell subset or site can be read as: CFSE-low proliferating T cells sorted from approximately six-day pre-transplant mixed lymphocyte reaction (GvH or HvG direction). This clonotype originated in a human patient who received an intestinal transplant. The CDR3 here reads CASSEGTGSYEQYF. The DNA is TGTGCCAGCAGTGAGGGGACAGGCTCCTACGAGCAGTACTTC.